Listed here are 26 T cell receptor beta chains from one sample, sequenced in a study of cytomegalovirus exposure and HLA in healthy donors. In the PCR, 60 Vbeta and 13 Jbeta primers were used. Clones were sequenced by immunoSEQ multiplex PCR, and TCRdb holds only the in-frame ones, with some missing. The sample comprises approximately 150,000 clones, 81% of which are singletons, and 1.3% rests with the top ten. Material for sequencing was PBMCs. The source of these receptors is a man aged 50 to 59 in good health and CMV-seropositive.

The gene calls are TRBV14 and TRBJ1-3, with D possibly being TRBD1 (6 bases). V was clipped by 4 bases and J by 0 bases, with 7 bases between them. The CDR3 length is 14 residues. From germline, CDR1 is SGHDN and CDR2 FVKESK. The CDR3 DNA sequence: TGTGCCAGCAGCCTGGACAGCTCTGGAAACACCATATATTTT. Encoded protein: CASSLDSSGNTIYF.

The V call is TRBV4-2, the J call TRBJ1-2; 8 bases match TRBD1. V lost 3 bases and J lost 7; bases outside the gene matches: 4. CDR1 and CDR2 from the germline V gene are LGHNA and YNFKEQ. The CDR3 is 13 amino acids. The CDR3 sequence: CASSHLDRAGYTF. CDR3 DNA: TGTGCCAGCAGCCACCTGGACAGGGCTGGCTACACCTTC.

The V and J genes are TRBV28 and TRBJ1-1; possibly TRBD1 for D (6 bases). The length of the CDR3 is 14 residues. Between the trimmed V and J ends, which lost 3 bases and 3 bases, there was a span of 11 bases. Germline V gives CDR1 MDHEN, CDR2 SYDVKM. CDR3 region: CASSFTGLDTEAFF. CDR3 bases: TGTGCCAGCAGTTTTACAGGGCTAGACACTGAAGCTTTCTTT.

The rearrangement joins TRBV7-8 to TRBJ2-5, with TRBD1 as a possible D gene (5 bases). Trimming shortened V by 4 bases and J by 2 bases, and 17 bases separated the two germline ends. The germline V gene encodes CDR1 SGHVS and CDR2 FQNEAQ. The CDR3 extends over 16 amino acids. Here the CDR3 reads CASSSQGVAEQETQYF. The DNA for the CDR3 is TGTGCCAGCAGCTCCCAGGGCGTGGCGGAACAAGAGACCCAGTACTTC.

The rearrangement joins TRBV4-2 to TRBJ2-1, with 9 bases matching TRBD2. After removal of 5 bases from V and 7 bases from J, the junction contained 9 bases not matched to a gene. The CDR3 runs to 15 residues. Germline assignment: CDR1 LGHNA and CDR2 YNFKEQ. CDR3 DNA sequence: TGTGCCAGCAGCAGGCGGGAGGGCCTCGAAAATGAGCAGTTCTTC. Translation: CASSRREGLENEQFF.

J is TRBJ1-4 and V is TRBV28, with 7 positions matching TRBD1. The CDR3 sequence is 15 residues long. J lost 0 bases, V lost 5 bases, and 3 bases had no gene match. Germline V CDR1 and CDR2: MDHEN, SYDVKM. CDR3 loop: CASSTGTATNEKLFF. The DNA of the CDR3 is TGTGCCAGCAGTACGGGGACAGCAACTAATGAAAAACTGTTTTTT.

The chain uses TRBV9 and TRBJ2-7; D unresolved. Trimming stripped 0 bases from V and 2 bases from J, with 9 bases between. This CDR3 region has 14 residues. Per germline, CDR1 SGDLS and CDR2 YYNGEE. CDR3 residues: CASSVDSRAYEQYF. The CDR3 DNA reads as TGTGCCAGCAGCGTAGATAGCAGAGCCTACGAGCAGTACTTC.

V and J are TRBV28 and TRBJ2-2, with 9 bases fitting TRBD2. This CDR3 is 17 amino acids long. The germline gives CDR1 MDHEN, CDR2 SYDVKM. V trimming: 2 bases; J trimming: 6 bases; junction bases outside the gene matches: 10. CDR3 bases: TGTGCCAGCAGTTTAATTTGGCGGGGGGGCAAATCCGGGGAGCTGTTTTTT. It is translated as CASSLIWRGGKSGELFF.

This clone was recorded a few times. The CDR3 region has the DNA TGTGCCAGCAGTTTATCGGCGGGACTAGCGGGGGTGGGTGAGCAGTTCTTC. This codes for CASSLSAGLAGVGEQFF. The J gene is TRBJ2-1, the V gene TRBV27; 14 nucleotides line up with TRBD2. The CDR3 sequence is 17 residues long. V lost 0 bases, J lost 9 bases, and 7 bases stayed unmatched. Germline values: CDR1 MNHEY, CDR2 SMNVEV (reference sequence).

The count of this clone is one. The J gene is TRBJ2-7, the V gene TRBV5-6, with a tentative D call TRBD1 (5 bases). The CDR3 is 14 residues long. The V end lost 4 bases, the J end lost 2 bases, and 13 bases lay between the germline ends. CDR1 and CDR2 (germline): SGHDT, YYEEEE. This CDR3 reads CASSSLGPAYEQYF. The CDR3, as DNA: TGTGCCAGCAGCAGTCTGGGGCCGGCCTACGAGCAGTACTTC.

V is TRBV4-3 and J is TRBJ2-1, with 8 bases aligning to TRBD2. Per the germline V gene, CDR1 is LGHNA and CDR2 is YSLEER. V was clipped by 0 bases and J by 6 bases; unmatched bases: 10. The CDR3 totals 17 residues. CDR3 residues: CASSQDSGGLMRNEQFF. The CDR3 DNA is TGCGCCAGCAGCCAAGATTCGGGGGGGCTAATGCGCAATGAGCAGTTCTTC.

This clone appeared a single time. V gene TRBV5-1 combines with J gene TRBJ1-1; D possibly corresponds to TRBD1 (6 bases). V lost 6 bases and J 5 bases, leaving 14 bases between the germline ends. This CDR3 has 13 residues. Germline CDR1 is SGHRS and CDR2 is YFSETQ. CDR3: CASTDTGLTEAFF. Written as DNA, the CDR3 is TGCGCCAGCACCGATACAGGGCTGACTGAAGCTTTCTTT.

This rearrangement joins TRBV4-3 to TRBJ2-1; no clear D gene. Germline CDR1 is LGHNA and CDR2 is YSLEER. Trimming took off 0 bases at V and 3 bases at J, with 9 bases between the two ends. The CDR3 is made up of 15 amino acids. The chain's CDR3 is CASSQDFGRYNEQFF. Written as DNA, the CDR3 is TGCGCCAGCAGCCAAGATTTTGGGCGCTACAATGAGCAGTTCTTC.

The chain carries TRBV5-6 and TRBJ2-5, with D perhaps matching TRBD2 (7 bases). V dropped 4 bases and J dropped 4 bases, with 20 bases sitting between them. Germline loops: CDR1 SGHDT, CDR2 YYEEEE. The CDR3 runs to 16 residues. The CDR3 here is CASSPVGGRTRETQYF. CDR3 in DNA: TGTGCCAGCAGCCCAGTGGGGGGGCGGACTCGAGAGACCCAGTACTTC.

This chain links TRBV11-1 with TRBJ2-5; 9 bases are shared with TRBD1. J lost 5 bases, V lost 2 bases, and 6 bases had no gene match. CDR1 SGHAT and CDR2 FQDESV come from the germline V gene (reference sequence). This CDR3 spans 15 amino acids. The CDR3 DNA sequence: TGTGCCAGCAGCTTAAACAGGGGGCGGTTGGAGACCCAGTACTTC. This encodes CASSLNRGRLETQYF.

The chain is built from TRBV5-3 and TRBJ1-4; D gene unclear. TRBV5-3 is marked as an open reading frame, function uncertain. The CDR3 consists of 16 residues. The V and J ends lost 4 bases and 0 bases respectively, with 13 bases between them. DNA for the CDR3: TGTGCCAGAAGCCGCCCCCCAGTTGCAACTAATGAAAAACTGTTTTTT. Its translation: CARSRPPVATNEKLFF.

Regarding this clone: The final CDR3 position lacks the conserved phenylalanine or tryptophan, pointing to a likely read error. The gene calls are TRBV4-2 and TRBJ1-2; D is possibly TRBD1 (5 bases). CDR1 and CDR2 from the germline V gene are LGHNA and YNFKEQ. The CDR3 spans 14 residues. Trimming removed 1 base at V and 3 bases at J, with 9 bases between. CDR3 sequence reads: CASSQGGGDYGYTL. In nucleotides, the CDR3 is TGTGCCAGCAGCCAAGGAGGAGGGGACTATGGCTACACCCTC.

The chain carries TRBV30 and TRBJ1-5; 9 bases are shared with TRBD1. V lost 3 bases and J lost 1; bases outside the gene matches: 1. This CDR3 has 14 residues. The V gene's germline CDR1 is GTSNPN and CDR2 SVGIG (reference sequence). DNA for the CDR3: TGTGCCTGGAGAGGGACAGGGAGCAATCAGCCCCAGCATTTT. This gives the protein CAWRGTGSNQPQHF.

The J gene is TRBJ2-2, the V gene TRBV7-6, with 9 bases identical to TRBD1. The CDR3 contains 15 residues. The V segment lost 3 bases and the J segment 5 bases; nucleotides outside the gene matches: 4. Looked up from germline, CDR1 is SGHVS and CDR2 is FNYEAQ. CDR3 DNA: TGTGCCAGCAGCTTGGGACAGGGAGAAACCGGGGAGCTGTTTTTT. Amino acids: CASSLGQGETGELFF.

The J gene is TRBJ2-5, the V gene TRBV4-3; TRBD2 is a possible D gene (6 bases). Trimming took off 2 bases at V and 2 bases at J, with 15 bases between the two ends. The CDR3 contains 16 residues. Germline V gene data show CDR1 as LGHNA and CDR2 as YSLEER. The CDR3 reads CASSQNTGLSQETQYF. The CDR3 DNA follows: TGCGCCAGCAGCCAAAACACGGGACTCTCACAAGAGACCCAGTACTTC.

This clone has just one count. CDR3 in amino acids: CASSPLTALSRAEISGNTIYF. The CDR3 DNA is TGTGCCAGCTCACCACTCACCGCGCTTTCCAGGGCCGAGATCTCTGGAAACACCATATATTTT. V and J are TRBV18 and TRBJ1-3; D perhaps matches TRBD1 (5 bases). V gave up 1 base and J gave up 0 bases, with 25 bases separating them. Germline-derived CDR1 and CDR2 are KGHSH and LQKENI. The CDR3 is 21 residues long.

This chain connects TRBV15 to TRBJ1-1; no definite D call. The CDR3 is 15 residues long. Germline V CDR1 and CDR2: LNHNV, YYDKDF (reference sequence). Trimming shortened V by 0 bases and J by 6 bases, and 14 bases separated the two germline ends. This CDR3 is CATSRDMGSGAEAFF. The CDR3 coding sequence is TGTGCCACCAGCAGAGATATGGGGAGTGGGGCTGAAGCTTTCTTT.

The CDR3 DNA follows: TGTGCCAGCAGCGGTGGACTAGCGGGAAACGAGCAGTACTTC. Its translation is CASSGGLAGNEQYF. This chain connects TRBV27 to TRBJ2-7, with TRBD2 identical over 12 bases. The CDR3 is 14 residues long. Trimming cost V 6 bases and J 5 bases; bases outside gene matches: 5. The germline V gene encodes CDR1 MNHEY and CDR2 SMNVEV (reference sequence).

This CDR3 is CASTQTGWGEQYF. The CDR3, as DNA: TGTGCCAGCACCCAAACAGGGTGGGGCGAGCAGTACTTC. The genes are TRBV28 and TRBJ2-7, with D possibly being TRBD1 (6 bases). The CDR3 extends over 13 amino acids. Germline CDR1 MDHEN, CDR2 SYDVKM. Trimming cost V 7 bases and J 6 bases, with 16 bases left between them.

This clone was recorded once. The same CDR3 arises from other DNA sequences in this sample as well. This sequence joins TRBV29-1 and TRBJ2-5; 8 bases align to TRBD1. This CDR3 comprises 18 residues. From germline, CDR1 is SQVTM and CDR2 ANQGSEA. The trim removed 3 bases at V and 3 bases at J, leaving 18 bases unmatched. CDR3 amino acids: CSVDGWVGQGAHKETQYF. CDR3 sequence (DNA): TGCAGCGTTGACGGGTGGGTGGGGCAGGGGGCCCACAAAGAGACCCAGTACTTC.

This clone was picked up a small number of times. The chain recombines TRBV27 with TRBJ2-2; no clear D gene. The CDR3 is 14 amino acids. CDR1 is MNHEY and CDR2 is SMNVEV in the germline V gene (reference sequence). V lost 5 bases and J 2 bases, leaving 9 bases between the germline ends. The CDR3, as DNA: TGTGCCAGCAGTCTGACGGGTAACACCGGGGAGCTGTTTTTT. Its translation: CASSLTGNTGELFF.